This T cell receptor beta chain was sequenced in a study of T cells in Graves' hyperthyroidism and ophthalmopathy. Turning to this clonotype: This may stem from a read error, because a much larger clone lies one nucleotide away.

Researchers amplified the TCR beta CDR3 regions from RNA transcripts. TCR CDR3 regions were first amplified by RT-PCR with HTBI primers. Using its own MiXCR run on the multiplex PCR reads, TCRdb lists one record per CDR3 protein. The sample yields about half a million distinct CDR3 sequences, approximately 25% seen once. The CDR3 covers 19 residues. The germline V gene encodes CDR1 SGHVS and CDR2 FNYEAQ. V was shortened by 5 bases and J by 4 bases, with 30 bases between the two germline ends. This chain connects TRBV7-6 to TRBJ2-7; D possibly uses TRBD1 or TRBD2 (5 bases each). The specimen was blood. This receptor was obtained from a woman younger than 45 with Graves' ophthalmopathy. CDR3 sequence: CASSPRTSGRSRPGYEQYF. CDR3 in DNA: TGTGCCAGCAGCCCACGGACTTCGGGACGAAGCCGTCCAGGTTACGAGCAGTACTTC.